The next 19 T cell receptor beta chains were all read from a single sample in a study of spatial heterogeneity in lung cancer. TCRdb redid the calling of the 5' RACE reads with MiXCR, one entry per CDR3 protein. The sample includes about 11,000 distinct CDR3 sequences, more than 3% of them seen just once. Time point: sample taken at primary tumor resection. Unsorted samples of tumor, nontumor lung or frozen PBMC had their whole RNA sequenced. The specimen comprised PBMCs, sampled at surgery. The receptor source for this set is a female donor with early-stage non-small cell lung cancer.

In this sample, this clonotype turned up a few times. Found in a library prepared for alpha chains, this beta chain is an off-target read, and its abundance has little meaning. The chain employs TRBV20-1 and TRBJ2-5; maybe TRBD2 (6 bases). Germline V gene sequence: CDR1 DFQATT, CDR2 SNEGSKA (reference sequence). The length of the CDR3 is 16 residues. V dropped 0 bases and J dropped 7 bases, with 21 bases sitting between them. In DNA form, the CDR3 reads TGCAGTGCTAGAGATCCGAGACCTAGCGTCCGCGGGACCCAGTACTTC. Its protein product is CSARDPRPSVRGTQYF.

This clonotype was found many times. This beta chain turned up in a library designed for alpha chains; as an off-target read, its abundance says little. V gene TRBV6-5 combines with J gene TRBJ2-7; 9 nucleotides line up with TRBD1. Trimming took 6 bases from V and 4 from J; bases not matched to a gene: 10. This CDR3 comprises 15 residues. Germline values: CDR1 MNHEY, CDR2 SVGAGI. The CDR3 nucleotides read TGTGCCAGCAGCCGTCCCGGGACAGGGCCTTACGAGCAGTACTTC. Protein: CASSRPGTGPYEQYF.

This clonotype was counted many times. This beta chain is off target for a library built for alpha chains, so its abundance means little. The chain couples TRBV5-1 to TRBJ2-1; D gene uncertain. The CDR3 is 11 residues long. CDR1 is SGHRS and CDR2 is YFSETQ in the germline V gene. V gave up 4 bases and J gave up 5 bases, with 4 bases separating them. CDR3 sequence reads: CASSLDNEQFF. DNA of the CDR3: TGCGCCAGCAGCCTAGACAATGAGCAGTTCTTC.

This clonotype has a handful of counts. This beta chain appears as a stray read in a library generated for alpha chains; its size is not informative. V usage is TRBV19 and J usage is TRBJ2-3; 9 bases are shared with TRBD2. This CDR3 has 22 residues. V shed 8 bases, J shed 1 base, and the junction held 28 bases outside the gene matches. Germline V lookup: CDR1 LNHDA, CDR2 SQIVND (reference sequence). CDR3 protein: CASPKAAGGRPFSVRGTDTQYF. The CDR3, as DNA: TGTGCCAGTCCGAAGGCGGCGGGGGGGCGCCCATTTTCGGTACGGGGCACAGATACGCAGTATTTT.

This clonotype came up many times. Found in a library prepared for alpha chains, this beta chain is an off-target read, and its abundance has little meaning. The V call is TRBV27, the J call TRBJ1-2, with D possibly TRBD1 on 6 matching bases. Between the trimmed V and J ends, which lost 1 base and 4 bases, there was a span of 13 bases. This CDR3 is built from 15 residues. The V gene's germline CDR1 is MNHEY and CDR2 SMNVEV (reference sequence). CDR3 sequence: CASSLLAQGRYGYTF. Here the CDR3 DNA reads TGTGCCAGCAGTTTATTAGCACAGGGTCGCTATGGCTACACCTTC.

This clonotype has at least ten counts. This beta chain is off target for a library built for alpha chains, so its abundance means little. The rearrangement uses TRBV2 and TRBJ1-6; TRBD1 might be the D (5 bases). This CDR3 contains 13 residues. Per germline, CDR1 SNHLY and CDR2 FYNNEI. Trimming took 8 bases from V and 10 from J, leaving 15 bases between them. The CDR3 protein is CASGGGSRSPLHF. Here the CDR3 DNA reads TGTGCCAGCGGGGGAGGTTCCCGCTCACCCCTCCACTTT.

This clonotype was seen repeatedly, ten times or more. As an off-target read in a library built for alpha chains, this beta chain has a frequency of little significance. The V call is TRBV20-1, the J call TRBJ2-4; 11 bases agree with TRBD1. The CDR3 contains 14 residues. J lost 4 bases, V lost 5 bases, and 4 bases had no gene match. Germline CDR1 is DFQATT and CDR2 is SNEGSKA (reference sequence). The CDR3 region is CSALGQGGKNIQYF. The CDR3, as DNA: TGCAGTGCTTTGGGACAGGGGGGTAAAAACATTCAGTACTTC.

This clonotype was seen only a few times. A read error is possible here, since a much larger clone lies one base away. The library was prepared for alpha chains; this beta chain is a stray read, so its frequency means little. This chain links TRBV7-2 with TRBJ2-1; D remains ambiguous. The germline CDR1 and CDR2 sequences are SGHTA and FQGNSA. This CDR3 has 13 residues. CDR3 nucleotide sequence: TGTGCCAGCAGCTTAGGCTCCTACAAAGAGCAGTTCTTC. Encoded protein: CASSLGSYKEQFF.

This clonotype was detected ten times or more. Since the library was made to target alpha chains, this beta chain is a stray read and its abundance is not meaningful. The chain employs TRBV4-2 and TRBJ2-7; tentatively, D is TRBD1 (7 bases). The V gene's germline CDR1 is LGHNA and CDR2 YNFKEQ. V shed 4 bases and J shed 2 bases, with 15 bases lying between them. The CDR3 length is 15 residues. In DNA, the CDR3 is TGTGCCAGCAGCCCGCTTCAGGGGGAGGCCTACGAGCAGTACTTC. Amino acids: CASSPLQGEAYEQYF.

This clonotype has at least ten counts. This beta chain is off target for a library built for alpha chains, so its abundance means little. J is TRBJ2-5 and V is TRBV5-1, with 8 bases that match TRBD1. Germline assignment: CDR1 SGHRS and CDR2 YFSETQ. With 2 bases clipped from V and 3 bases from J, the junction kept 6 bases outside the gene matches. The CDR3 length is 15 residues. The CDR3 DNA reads TGCGCCAGCAGCTTACGGACAGGGATGGAAGAGACCCAGTACTTC. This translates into CASSLRTGMEETQYF.

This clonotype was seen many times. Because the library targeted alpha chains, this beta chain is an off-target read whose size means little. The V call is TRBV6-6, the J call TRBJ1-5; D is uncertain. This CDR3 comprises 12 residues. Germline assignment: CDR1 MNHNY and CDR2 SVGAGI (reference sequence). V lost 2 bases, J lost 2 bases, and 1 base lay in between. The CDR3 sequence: CASSYGNQPQHF. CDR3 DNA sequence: TGTGCCAGCAGTTACGGCAATCAGCCCCAGCATTTT.

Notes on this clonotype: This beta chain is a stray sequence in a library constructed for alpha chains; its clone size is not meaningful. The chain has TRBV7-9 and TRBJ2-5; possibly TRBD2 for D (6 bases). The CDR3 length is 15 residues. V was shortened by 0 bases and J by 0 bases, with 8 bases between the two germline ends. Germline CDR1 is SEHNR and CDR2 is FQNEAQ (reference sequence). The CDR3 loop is CASSLAGGNQETQYF. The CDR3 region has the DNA TGTGCCAGCAGCTTAGCGGGCGGGAACCAAGAGACCCAGTACTTC.

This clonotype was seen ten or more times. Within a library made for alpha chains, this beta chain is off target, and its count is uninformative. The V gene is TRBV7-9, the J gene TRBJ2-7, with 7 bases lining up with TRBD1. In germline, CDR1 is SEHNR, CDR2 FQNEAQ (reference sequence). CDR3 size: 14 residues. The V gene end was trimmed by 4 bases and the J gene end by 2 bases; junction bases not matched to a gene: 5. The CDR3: CASSSPDRPYEQYF. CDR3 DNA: TGTGCCAGCAGCTCGCCGGACAGGCCCTACGAGCAGTACTTC.

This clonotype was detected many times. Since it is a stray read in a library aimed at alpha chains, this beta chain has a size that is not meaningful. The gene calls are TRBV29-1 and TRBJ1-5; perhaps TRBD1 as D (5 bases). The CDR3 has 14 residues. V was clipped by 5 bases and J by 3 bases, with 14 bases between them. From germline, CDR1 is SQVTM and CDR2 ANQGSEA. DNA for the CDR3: TGCAGCGTTTCCGGGACCGACCCCAATCAGCCCCAGCATTTT. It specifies CSVSGTDPNQPQHF.

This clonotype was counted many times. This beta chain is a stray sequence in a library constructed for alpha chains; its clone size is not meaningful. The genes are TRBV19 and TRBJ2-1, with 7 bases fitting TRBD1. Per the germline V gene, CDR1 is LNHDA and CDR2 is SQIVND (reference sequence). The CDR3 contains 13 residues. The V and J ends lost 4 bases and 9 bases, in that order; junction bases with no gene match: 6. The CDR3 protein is CASSRQGSSEQFF. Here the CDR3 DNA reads TGTGCCAGTAGTAGACAGGGTTCGAGTGAGCAGTTCTTC.

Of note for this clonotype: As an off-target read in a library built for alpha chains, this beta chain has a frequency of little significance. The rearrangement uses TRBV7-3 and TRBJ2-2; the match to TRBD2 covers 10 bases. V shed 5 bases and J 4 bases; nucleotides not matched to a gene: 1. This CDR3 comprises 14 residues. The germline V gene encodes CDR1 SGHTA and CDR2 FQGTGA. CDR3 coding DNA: TGTGCCAGCAGCCCTAGCGGGGGCACCGGGGAGCTGTTTTTT. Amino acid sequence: CASSPSGGTGELFF.

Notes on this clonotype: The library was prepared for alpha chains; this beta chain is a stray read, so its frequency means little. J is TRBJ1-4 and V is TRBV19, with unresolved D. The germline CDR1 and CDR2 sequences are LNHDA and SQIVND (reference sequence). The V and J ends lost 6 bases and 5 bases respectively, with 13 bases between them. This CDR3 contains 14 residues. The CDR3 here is CASRDGFLNEKLFF. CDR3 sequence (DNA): TGTGCCAGTAGGGACGGTTTCCTAAATGAAAAACTGTTTTTT. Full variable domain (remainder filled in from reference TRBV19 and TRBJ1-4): DGGITQSPKYLFRKEGQNVTLSCEQNLNHDAMYWYRQDPGQGLRLIYYSQIVNDFQKGDIAEGYSVSREKKESFPLTVTSAQKNPTAFYLCASRDGFLNEKLFFGSGTQLSVL.

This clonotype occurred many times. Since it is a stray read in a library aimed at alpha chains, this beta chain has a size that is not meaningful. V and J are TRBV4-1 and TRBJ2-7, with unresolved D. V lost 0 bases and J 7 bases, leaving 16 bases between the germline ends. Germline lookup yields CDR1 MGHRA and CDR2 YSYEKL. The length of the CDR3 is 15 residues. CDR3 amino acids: CASSQDSQAYGEQYF. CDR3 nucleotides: TGCGCCAGCAGCCAAGATAGCCAGGCCTACGGAGAGCAGTACTTC.

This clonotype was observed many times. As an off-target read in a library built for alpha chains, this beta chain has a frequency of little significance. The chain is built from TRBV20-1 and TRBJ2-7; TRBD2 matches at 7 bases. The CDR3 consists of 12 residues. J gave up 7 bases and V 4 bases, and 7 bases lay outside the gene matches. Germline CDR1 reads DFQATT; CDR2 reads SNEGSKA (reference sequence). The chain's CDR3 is CSATGGTREQYF. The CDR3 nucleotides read TGCAGTGCTACGGGGGGAACGCGAGAGCAGTACTTC.